A selection of T cell receptor beta chains follows, all from one sample in a study of shared clonotypes between healthy human individuals. TCRdb's table, derived via immunoSEQ multiplex PCR, lists solely in-frame clones and lacks some. The table lists some 1,100,000 clones, around 78% of them singletons. Source material: memory CD4+ T cells from PBMCs. These TCRs come from a man aged 18 to 29 in good health. Some clones in this sample may be carry-over from other donors' samples. Both conserved end residues are part of each CDR3. Each record gives: clone size, J gene, V gene, D gene, CDR3 protein, CDR3 DNA. The D gene is left open where the match is weak. Expanded clones get a size class; other rows say once, few or many, or leave the size out.

clone_size: NA; j_call: TRBJ1-2; v_call: TRBV28; d_call: NA; cdr3_aa: CASSFPPRAGNYGYTF; cdr3_nt: TGTGCCAGCAGTTTCCCCCCACGAGCCGGTAACTATGGCTACACCTTC
clone_size: NA; j_call: TRBJ2-7; v_call: TRBV7-8; d_call: NA; cdr3_aa: CASSSRGDSYEQYF; cdr3_nt: TGTGCCAGCAGCTCCCGAGGGGATTCCTACGAGCAGTACTTC
clone_size: NA; j_call: TRBJ1-1; v_call: TRBV7-3; d_call: TRBD1; cdr3_aa: CASSRTGVNTEAFF; cdr3_nt: TGTGCCAGCAGCCGGACAGGGGTTAACACTGAAGCTTTCTTT
clone_size: NA; j_call: TRBJ1-4; v_call: TRBV7-8; d_call: NA; cdr3_aa: CASSPSENFNEKLFF; cdr3_nt: TGTGCCAGCAGCCCGAGCGAGAATTTTAATGAAAAACTGTTTTTT
clone_size: NA; j_call: TRBJ2-7; v_call: TRBV5-1; d_call: NA; cdr3_aa: CASSLVTGTYEQYF; cdr3_nt: TGCGCCAGCAGCTTGGTGACAGGAACCTACGAGCAGTACTTC
clone_size: NA; j_call: TRBJ2-1; v_call: TRBV4-3; d_call: TRBD2; cdr3_aa: CASSQERVGRARIF; cdr3_nt: TGCGCCAGCAGCCAAGAAAGGGTGGGGAGGGCCAGGATCTTC
clone_size: NA; j_call: TRBJ2-3; v_call: TRBV4-2; d_call: TRBD2; cdr3_aa: CASGATGTSGRRSGDTQYF; cdr3_nt: TGTGCCAGCGGGGCTACCGGGACTAGCGGAAGACGATCGGGAGATACGCAGTATTTT
clone_size: NA; j_call: TRBJ2-1; v_call: TRBV27; d_call: TRBD1; cdr3_aa: CASSLRPQGASYNEQFF; cdr3_nt: TGTGCCAGCAGTTTAAGGCCCCAGGGGGCCTCCTACAATGAGCAGTTCTTC
clone_size: NA; j_call: TRBJ1-1; v_call: TRBV27; d_call: NA; cdr3_aa: CASSLGGVGTEAFF; cdr3_nt: TGTGCCAGCAGTTTAGGGGGGGTCGGGACTGAAGCTTTCTTT
clone_size: NA; j_call: TRBJ2-3; v_call: TRBV7-3; d_call: NA; cdr3_aa: CASSLRPSSTDTQYF; cdr3_nt: TGTGCCAGCAGCTTACGACCATCTAGCACAGATACGCAGTATTTT
clone_size: NA; j_call: TRBJ1-2; v_call: TRBV4-2; d_call: NA; cdr3_aa: CASSPEGGVNYGYTF; cdr3_nt: TGTGCCAGCAGCCCCGAGGGAGGGGTAAACTATGGCTACACCTTC
clone_size: NA; j_call: TRBJ2-2; v_call: TRBV19; d_call: TRBD2; cdr3_aa: CASSPSGLAGRVGELFF; cdr3_nt: TGTGCCAGTAGTCCGTCCGGGCTAGCGGGAAGAGTCGGGGAGCTGTTTTTT
clone_size: NA; j_call: TRBJ2-1; v_call: TRBV7-9; d_call: NA; cdr3_aa: CASSLPPGTWGNEQFF; cdr3_nt: TGTGCCAGCAGCCTCCCCCCGGGGACTTGGGGAAATGAGCAGTTCTTC
clone_size: NA; j_call: TRBJ1-2; v_call: TRBV28; d_call: NA; cdr3_aa: CASSYPWGYTF; cdr3_nt: TGTGCCAGCAGCTACCCGTGGGGCTACACCTTC
clone_size: few; j_call: TRBJ1-1; v_call: TRBV30; d_call: NA; cdr3_aa: CAWIGGRIEAFF; cdr3_nt: TGTGCCTGGATTGGGGGGAGAATTGAAGCTTTCTTT
clone_size: NA; j_call: TRBJ2-1; v_call: TRBV7-3; d_call: NA; cdr3_aa: CASSSRGQSYNEQFF; cdr3_nt: TGTGCCAGCAGCTCCAGAGGCCAATCCTACAATGAGCAGTTCTTC
clone_size: NA; j_call: TRBJ2-7; v_call: TRBV15; d_call: TRBD2; cdr3_aa: CATSRGLAGPSYEQYF; cdr3_nt: TGTGCCACCAGCAGGGGACTAGCGGGGCCTTCGTACGAGCAGTACTTC
clone_size: NA; j_call: TRBJ2-3; v_call: TRBV5-6; d_call: TRBD1; cdr3_aa: CASSQGVGTDTQYF; cdr3_nt: TGTGCCAGCAGCCAGGGGGTGGGCACAGATACGCAGTATTTT
clone_size: NA; j_call: TRBJ2-5; v_call: TRBV4-3; d_call: NA; cdr3_aa: CASSQESGWEETQYF; cdr3_nt: TGCGCCAGCAGCCAAGAGTCAGGGTGGGAGGAGACCCAGTACTTC
clone_size: NA; j_call: TRBJ1-2; v_call: TRBV6-6; d_call: TRBD1; cdr3_aa: CASSWTGEGYGYTF; cdr3_nt: TGTGCCAGCAGTTGGACAGGGGAGGGCTATGGCTACACCTTC
clone_size: NA; j_call: TRBJ2-1; v_call: TRBV25-1; d_call: NA; cdr3_aa: CASREGGRGDSNEQFF; cdr3_nt: TGTGCCAGCAGGGAGGGGGGGCGCGGCGATAGTAATGAGCAGTTCTTC
clone_size: NA; j_call: TRBJ2-1; v_call: TRBV9; d_call: NA; cdr3_aa: CASTAVSGYNEQFF; cdr3_nt: TGTGCCAGCACCGCAGTTTCCGGGTACAATGAGCAGTTCTTC
clone_size: NA; j_call: TRBJ2-2; v_call: TRBV25-1; d_call: TRBD2; cdr3_aa: CASSGRLAGYAGELFF; cdr3_nt: TGTGCCAGCAGTGGTCGACTAGCGGGATACGCCGGGGAGCTGTTTTTT
clone_size: NA; j_call: TRBJ2-1; v_call: TRBV7-3; d_call: TRBD1; cdr3_aa: CASSLTGGSYNEQFF; cdr3_nt: TGTGCCAGCAGCCTGACAGGGGGCTCCTACAATGAGCAGTTCTTC
clone_size: NA; j_call: TRBJ2-2; v_call: TRBV5-1; d_call: NA; cdr3_aa: CASSLGTEITGELFF; cdr3_nt: TGCGCCAGCAGCTTAGGGACGGAAATCACCGGGGAGCTGTTTTTT
clone_size: few; j_call: TRBJ1-4; v_call: TRBV29-1; d_call: TRBD1; cdr3_aa: CSVGDRGEKLFF; cdr3_nt: TGCAGCGTTGGGGACAGGGGCGAAAAACTGTTTTTT
clone_size: NA; j_call: TRBJ1-1; v_call: TRBV28; d_call: NA; cdr3_aa: CASSWVKNTEAFF; cdr3_nt: TGTGCCAGCAGTTGGGTAAAGAACACTGAAGCTTTCTTT
clone_size: NA; j_call: TRBJ2-1; v_call: TRBV25-1; d_call: TRBD2; cdr3_aa: CASSPLREFNEQFF; cdr3_nt: TGTGCCAGCAGTCCTTTGCGGGAGTTCAATGAGCAGTTCTTC
clone_size: NA; j_call: TRBJ1-1; v_call: TRBV28; d_call: NA; cdr3_aa: CASIPHELNTEAFF; cdr3_nt: TGTGCCAGCATTCCACACGAGTTGAACACTGAAGCTTTCTTT
clone_size: NA; j_call: TRBJ2-5; v_call: TRBV28; d_call: NA; cdr3_aa: CASSPDTGLIGTQYF; cdr3_nt: TGTGCCAGCAGCCCAGACACAGGGCTGATCGGGACCCAGTACTTC
clone_size: once; j_call: TRBJ1-2; v_call: TRBV4-1; d_call: TRBD1; cdr3_aa: CASSQGWGGGDVGYTF; cdr3_nt: TGCGCCAGCAGCCAAGGGTGGGGAGGGGGCGATGTTGGCTACACCTTC
clone_size: NA; j_call: TRBJ2-7; v_call: TRBV5-1; d_call: TRBD1; cdr3_aa: CASSLGPGTATYEQYF; cdr3_nt: TGCGCCAGCAGCTTGGGGCCCGGGACAGCTACCTACGAGCAGTACTTC
clone_size: NA; j_call: TRBJ2-3; v_call: TRBV6-5; d_call: TRBD2; cdr3_aa: CASSYSGREVTDTQYF; cdr3_nt: TGTGCCAGCAGTTACTCGGGGCGGGAGGTCACAGATACGCAGTATTTT
clone_size: NA; j_call: TRBJ1-2; v_call: TRBV28; d_call: NA; cdr3_aa: CASALDLYGYTF; cdr3_nt: TGTGCCAGCGCGCTAGACTTATATGGCTACACCTTC
clone_size: NA; j_call: TRBJ1-1; v_call: TRBV29-1; d_call: NA; cdr3_aa: CSVLQGPGRAFF; cdr3_nt: TGCAGCGTCCTCCAGGGTCCGGGGAGAGCTTTCTTT
clone_size: NA; j_call: TRBJ2-1; v_call: TRBV5-1; d_call: NA; cdr3_aa: CASSLGSSYNEQFF; cdr3_nt: TGCGCCAGCAGCTTGGGTTCCTCCTACAATGAGCAGTTCTTC
clone_size: NA; j_call: TRBJ2-7; v_call: TRBV19; d_call: NA; cdr3_aa: CASSLGSAASEQYF; cdr3_nt: TGTGCCAGTAGTCTAGGGTCGGCCGCCTCAGAGCAGTACTTC
clone_size: NA; j_call: TRBJ2-5; v_call: TRBV28; d_call: NA; cdr3_aa: CASSTPGGLETQYF; cdr3_nt: TGTGCCAGCAGCACCCCCGGCGGGCTAGAGACCCAGTACTTC
clone_size: NA; j_call: TRBJ2-1; v_call: TRBV12-5; d_call: TRBD2; cdr3_aa: CASGLVLSTTSGRLLNEQFF; cdr3_nt: TGTGCTAGTGGACTTGTCCTATCCACTACTAGCGGACGACTCTTGAATGAGCAGTTCTTC
clone_size: NA; j_call: TRBJ1-2; v_call: TRBV6-1; d_call: NA; cdr3_aa: CASSRHTNYGYTF; cdr3_nt: TGTGCCAGCAGTCGACACACCAACTATGGCTACACCTTC
clone_size: once; j_call: TRBJ2-6; v_call: TRBV28; d_call: TRBD2; cdr3_aa: CASRSGGASGANVLTF; cdr3_nt: TGTGCCAGCAGATCCGGGGGGGCCTCTGGGGCCAACGTCCTGACTTTC
clone_size: few; j_call: TRBJ1-4; v_call: TRBV4-2; d_call: NA; cdr3_aa: CASSHLEGLVEKLFF; cdr3_nt: TGTGCCAGCAGCCACCTAGAGGGTTTGGTTGAAAAACTGTTTTTT